These 20 T cell receptor beta chains were sequenced from one sample in a study of tumor-infiltrating lymphocytes in primary liver carcinoma. Each 20-30 mg portion of unsorted bulk tissue served as the source for co-extraction of RNA and DNA. Constant-region priming of around 500 ng total RNA yielded TCR beta cDNA. Three nested multiplex PCR rounds, a slightly modified ARM-PCR method, built the TCR beta libraries. With TRBV1-TRBV30 forward primers and a C-beta reverse primer, the first two PCR rounds were run for about 10 cycles each. TCRdb re-analysed the multiplex PCR reads in MiXCR, keeping a single row per CDR3 protein. The data contain approximately 47,000 distinct CDR3 sequences, roughly 77% of them singletons. Sequencing was carried out using liver tumor tissue from sampling region 3. The subset: tumor region T3, left-lateral pole. The receptors here all came from a man aged 35 to 55 with primary liver carcinoma and hepatitis B virus infection.

This clonotype was counted only a few times. The CDR3 loop is CAISADPDRSYGYTF. CDR3 DNA: TGTGCCATCAGCGCAGATCCGGACAGGAGCTATGGCTACACCTTC. The chain has TRBV10-3 and TRBJ1-2; 7 nucleotides line up with TRBD1. Germline-derived CDR1 and CDR2 are ENHRY and SYGVKD. CDR3 size: 15 residues. The V and J ends lost 6 bases and 4 bases, in that order; junction bases with no gene match: 11.

Concerning this clonotype itself: Lacking the conserved final phenylalanine or tryptophan, this CDR3 likely reflects a read error. V and J are TRBV29-1 and TRBJ2-7, with a possible D match to TRBD1 (6 bases). This CDR3 comprises 13 residues. V was clipped by 7 bases and J by 9 bases, with 22 bases between them. Germline loops: CDR1 SQVTM, CDR2 ANQGSEA. The CDR3 sequence is CSARRTVHDVQYL. As DNA, the CDR3 is TGCAGCGCAAGGCGGACAGTCCATGACGTGCAGTACTTG.

Points on this clonotype: Since a much larger clone is just one base distant, this may be a read error. As DNA, the CDR3 is TGTGCCAGCAGCTTGTTAGGACAGGGAGTCGTGAATTTT. Translation: CASSLLGQGVVNF. This chain joins TRBV7-9 and TRBJ2-3; 8 nucleotides line up with TRBD1. CDR1 and CDR2 (germline): SEHNR, FQNEAQ (reference sequence). The CDR3 totals 13 residues.

As to this clonotype: The conserved closing phenylalanine or tryptophan is absent in this CDR3, likely reflecting a read error. The chain combines TRBV30 with TRBJ1-3, with a possible D match to TRBD1 (5 bases). Trimming removed 2 bases at V and 3 bases at J, with 11 bases between. CDR1 and CDR2 (germline): GTSNPN, SVGIG (reference sequence). The CDR3 consists of 14 residues. CDR3 in amino acids: CAWSTGGGGNTIYY. CDR3 DNA: TGTGCCTGGAGTACAGGTGGAGGTGGAAACACCATATATTAT.

This clonotype came up a few times. Given a much more abundant clone one base away, this may be a read error. The rearrangement joins TRBV5-5 to TRBJ2-5; 8 bases agree with TRBD1. This CDR3 comprises 15 residues. The V gene's germline CDR1 is SGHKS and CDR2 YYEKEE (reference sequence). The CDR3 sequence is CACSPAGGPGETQYF. DNA for the CDR3: TGTGCCTGCAGCCCGGCAGGGGGCCCGGGAGAGACCCAGTACTTC.

Points on this clonotype: The germline gene is not matched at one end of the junction; a read error may be the cause. This rearrangement joins TRBV19 to TRBJ1-1; D perhaps matches TRBD1 (6 bases). The germline gives CDR1 LNHDA, CDR2 SQIVND (reference sequence). The CDR3 spans 16 residues. The CDR3 protein is CASIFLSGQGNTETFF. The CDR3 nucleotides read TGTGCCAGTATTTTTCTGTCGGGACAAGGGAACACTGAAACTTTCTTT.

CDR3 amino acids: CASRDHGAGSYEQYF. The CDR3 DNA is TGTGCCAGCAGGGATCACGGAGCAGGGTCCTACGAGCAGTACTTC. V gene TRBV6-6 combines with J gene TRBJ2-7; the D gene is possibly TRBD1 (5 bases). The V end lost 6 bases, the J end lost 1 base, and 16 bases lay between the germline ends. Germline assignment: CDR1 MNHNY and CDR2 SVGAGI (reference sequence). The CDR3 runs 15 residues.

The chain employs TRBV12-3 or TRBV12-4 and TRBJ2-2; no clear D gene. This CDR3 is built from 12 residues. Trimming left V 7 bases short and J 6 bases short, with 9 bases between. In DNA, the CDR3 is TGTGCCAGCAACCGTAGGCCCGGGGAGCTGTTTTTT. Translating it yields CASNRRPGELFF.

A note on this clonotype: The junction differs from germline at one of its ends, possibly a read error. The genes are TRBV10-3 and TRBJ1-3, with D possibly being TRBD1 (6 bases). Germline V CDR1 and CDR2: ENHRY, SYGVKD. The CDR3 is 15 residues long. CDR3: CATRDGGLIGSTIYF. CDR3 coding DNA: TGTGCCACCCGAGATGGGGGGCTTATTGGAAGCACCATATATTTT.

This clonotype is a singleton in its sample. A read error may be the cause here, since a much bigger clone is one base away. The chain joins TRBV28 to TRBJ1-6; no clear D. Germline-derived CDR1 and CDR2 are MDHEN and SYDVKM. The V end lost 3 bases, the J end lost 8 bases, and 8 bases lay between the germline ends. This CDR3 region has 13 residues. CDR3 nucleotides: TGTGCCAGCAGTTTTTACGGCCATTCACCCCTCCACTTT. Its protein is CASSFYGHSPLHF.

Points on this clonotype: One junction end disagrees with the germline gene, perhaps due to a read error. CDR3 loop: CASSDSWRRTGYTF. DNA of the CDR3: TGCGCCAGTAGTGATAGCTGGAGGAGAACTGGCTACACCTTC. The chain is built from TRBV10-1 and TRBJ1-2; D is uncertain. Germline CDR1 and CDR2: WNHNN and SYGVQD (reference sequence). The CDR3 extends over 14 amino acids.

A word on this clonotype: Compared with germline, one end of the junction differs, possibly owing to a read error. The V gene is TRBV5-1, the J gene TRBJ2-3; 12 bases map to TRBD2. CDR1 and CDR2 from the germline V gene are SGHRS and YFSETQ. The CDR3 is 15 amino acids. The CDR3 nucleotides are TGCGTCAGCAGCTTACTAGCGGGAGGCACAGATACGCATTATTTT. Its translation: CVSSLLAGGTDTHYF.

As to this clonotype: This may be a read error, as it is one base from a much larger clone. The gene calls are TRBV19 and TRBJ2-3; D is possibly TRBD1 (5 bases). The CDR3 extends over 14 amino acids. Germline CDR1 LNHDA, CDR2 SQIVND (reference sequence). V was shortened by 6 bases and J by 4 bases, with 14 bases between the two germline ends. This chain's CDR3 is CASRPQWGADTQYF. DNA for the CDR3: TGTGCCAGTAGACCTCAGTGGGGCGCAGATACGCAGTATTTT.

With regard to this clonotype: This sequence may be a read error, since a much larger clone differs from it by one base. A read error is likely, as this CDR3 ends without the conserved phenylalanine or tryptophan. This chain joins TRBV28 and TRBJ2-6; tentatively, D is TRBD1 (5 bases). From germline, CDR1 is MDHEN and CDR2 SYDVKM. The V gene lost 2 bases and the J gene lost 2 bases, with 16 bases spanning the gap. The CDR3 runs to 18 residues. Written as DNA, the CDR3 is TGTGCCAGCAGTTTACTCGTAGGGGTGGCCCCTGGGGCCAACGTCCTGACTTCC. Translated, it gives CASSLLVGVAPGANVLTS.

About this clonotype itself: At one end the junction does not follow the germline gene, possibly because of a read error. The chain links TRBV5-5 to TRBJ2-1, with 11 bases that match TRBD2. CDR1 is SGHKS and CDR2 is YYEKEE in the germline V gene (reference sequence). CDR3 length: 14 residues. The CDR3 spells CAGSLTSGDNEQFF. The DNA of the CDR3 is TGTGCCGGCAGCCTGACTAGCGGGGACAATGAGCAGTTCTTC.

This clonotype was seen once. This sequence joins TRBV11-2 and TRBJ2-1, with D uncertain. The CDR3 loop spans 13 amino acids. Germline V gene lookup returns CDR1 SGHAT and CDR2 FQNNGV. Here the CDR3 DNA reads TGTAACAGCAGCTTAGCCCTATCTGATGAGCAGTTCTTC. This gives the protein CNSSLALSDEQFF.

Worth noting for this clonotype: Mismatch with germline at one junction end may stem from a read error. The V gene is TRBV29-1, the J gene TRBJ2-6; D could derive from TRBD1 or TRBD2 (6 bases each). The CDR3 covers 14 residues. Germline V CDR1 and CDR2: SQVTM, ANQGSEA. CDR3: CSVATGTGDNVLTF. The CDR3 DNA reads TGCAGCGTTGCTACAGGGACGGGGGACAACGTCCTGACTTTC.

As regards this clonotype: At one end, the junction sequence differs from germline, possibly due to a read error. The chain uses TRBV4-1 and TRBJ2-1; 10 bases are a match to TRBD2. This CDR3 region has 16 residues. The germline V gene has CDR1 MGHRA and CDR2 YSYEKL. The DNA of the CDR3 is TGCGCCGGCAGCCAAGCCGGGACTAGCGTCTATAATGAGCAGTTCTTC. It encodes CAGSQAGTSVYNEQFF.

The chain recombines TRBV11-2 with TRBJ2-1; D gene uncertain. In germline, CDR1 is SGHAT, CDR2 FQNNGV. Trimming left V 7 bases short and J 6 bases short, with 10 bases between. The CDR3 loop spans 12 amino acids. CDR3 amino acids: CASNPEPNEQFF. The CDR3 DNA is TGTGCCAGCAACCCAGAGCCCAATGAGCAGTTCTTC.

The V gene is TRBV29-1, the J gene TRBJ2-3, with a tentative D call TRBD2 (7 bases). CDR1 and CDR2 from the germline V gene are SQVTM and ANQGSEA. V lost 5 bases and J 0 bases, leaving 21 bases between the germline ends. The CDR3 runs to 17 residues. The CDR3 region is CSVFGLVDRPSTDTQYF. CDR3 bases: TGCAGCGTTTTCGGACTAGTGGACAGACCTAGCACAGATACGCAGTATTTT.